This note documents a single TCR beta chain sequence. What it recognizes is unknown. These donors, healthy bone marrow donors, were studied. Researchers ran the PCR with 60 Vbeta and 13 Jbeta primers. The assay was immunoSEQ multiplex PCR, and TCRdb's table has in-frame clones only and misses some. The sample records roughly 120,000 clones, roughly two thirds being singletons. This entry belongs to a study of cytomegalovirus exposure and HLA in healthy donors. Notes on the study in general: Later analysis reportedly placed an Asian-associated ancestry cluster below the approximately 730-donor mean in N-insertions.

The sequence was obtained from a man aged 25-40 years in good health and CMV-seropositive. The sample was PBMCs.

The CDR3: CAISELSAHSTGLAFF. The CDR3 nucleotides are TGTGCCATCAGTGAGTTATCGGCCCACTCGACAGGGTTGGCTTTCTTT. This chain connects TRBV10-3 to TRBJ1-1, with TRBD1 matching over 7 bases. Germline V CDR1 and CDR2: ENHRY, SYGVKD. V lost 1 base, J lost 11 bases, and 16 bases stayed unmatched. The CDR3 is 16 amino acids.